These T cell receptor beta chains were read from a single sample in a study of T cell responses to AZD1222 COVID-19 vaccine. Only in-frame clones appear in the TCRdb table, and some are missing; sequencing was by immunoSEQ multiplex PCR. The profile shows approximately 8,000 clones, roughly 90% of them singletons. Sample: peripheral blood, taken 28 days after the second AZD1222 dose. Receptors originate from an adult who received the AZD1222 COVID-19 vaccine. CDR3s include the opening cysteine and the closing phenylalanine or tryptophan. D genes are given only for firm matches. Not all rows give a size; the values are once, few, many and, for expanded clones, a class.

DNA: TGTGCCAGTAGTCTCGACGGGGGAACGGGAGCTTTCTTT; CDR3: CASSLDGGTGAFF; J: TRBJ1-1; D: NA; length: 13; V: TRBV19; size: NA
DNA: TGTGCCAGCAGCCTTAACAGGGGCGGGGGCTACGAGCAGTACTTC; CDR3: CASSLNRGGGYEQYF; J: TRBJ2-7; D: NA; length: 15; V: TRBV7-8; size: once
DNA: TGTGCCAGCAGCCAAAATATGTTAACAGGAAACTATGGCTACACCTTC; CDR3: CASSQNMLTGNYGYTF; J: TRBJ1-2; D: NA; length: 16; V: TRBV13; size: NA
DNA: TGCGCCAGCAGCCAGACCACTTACGGGGAGCTGTTTTTT; CDR3: CASSQTTYGELFF; J: TRBJ2-2; D: NA; length: 13; V: TRBV4-3; size: once
DNA: TGTGCCAGCAGCTTAGTTGAGGACAGGGCTTCCGAGCAGTACTTC; CDR3: CASSLVEDRASEQYF; J: TRBJ2-7; D: TRBD1; length: 15; V: TRBV11-2; size: NA
DNA: TGTGCCAGCAGCGTAATCGGGGGGGCCCTGAATGAGCAGTTCTTC; CDR3: CASSVIGGALNEQFF; J: TRBJ2-1; D: TRBD2; length: 15; V: TRBV9; size: NA
DNA: TGTGCCAGCACTAGCGGGGGGGCCGGGGATACGCAGTATTTT; CDR3: CASTSGGAGDTQYF; J: TRBJ2-3; D: TRBD2; length: 14; V: TRBV28; size: NA
DNA: TGTGCCAGCAGTTTGCGGGGGACCGGGGAGCTGTTTTTT; CDR3: CASSLRGTGELFF; J: TRBJ2-2; D: TRBD2; length: 13; V: TRBV28; size: NA
DNA: TGCGCCAGCAGCACGGACAGGGGTGGAGGCTACACCTTC; CDR3: CASSTDRGGGYTF; J: TRBJ1-2; D: TRBD1; length: 13; V: TRBV4-3; size: NA
DNA: TGTGCCAGCAGTGAGGACAGGGACTCCTACGAGCAGTACTTC; CDR3: CASSEDRDSYEQYF; J: TRBJ2-7; D: TRBD1; length: 14; V: TRBV6-1; size: NA
DNA: TGTGCCAGCAGAACAGGGGGCGGAGAGACCCAGTACTTC; CDR3: CASRTGGGETQYF; J: TRBJ2-5; D: TRBD1; length: 13; V: TRBV6-5; size: NA
DNA: TGTGCCAGCTCACCACCGGGACAGCGGGCGGGGAACACCATATATTTT; CDR3: CASSPPGQRAGNTIYF; J: TRBJ1-3; D: TRBD1; length: 16; V: TRBV18; size: NA
DNA: TGTGCCAGTAGTGCCCTTCCGGGCCCTGGCTACACCTTC; CDR3: CASSALPGPGYTF; J: TRBJ1-2; D: NA; length: 13; V: TRBV19; size: few
DNA: TGTGCCAGCAGTGAACAGGGCGGCTTTGGAAACACCATATATTTT; CDR3: CASSEQGGFGNTIYF; J: TRBJ1-3; D: NA; length: 15; V: TRBV6-1; size: NA
DNA: TGCGCCAGCAGCCTGGGTATGTGGGAAGCTTCCTACGAGCAGTACTTC; CDR3: CASSLGMWEASYEQYF; J: TRBJ2-7; D: NA; length: 16; V: TRBV5-1; size: NA
DNA: TGCGCCAGCAGCCAAGAGAGGCAGGGGTACGGTGGCTACACCTTC; CDR3: CASSQERQGYGGYTF; J: TRBJ1-2; D: NA; length: 15; V: TRBV4-3; size: NA
DNA: TGTGCCAGTAGTATAATATCGGGCAGGGTCCACGAGCAGTACTTC; CDR3: CASSIISGRVHEQYF; J: TRBJ2-7; D: NA; length: 15; V: TRBV19; size: NA
DNA: TGTGCCAGCAGCTTATCCGGGGGAGAATTTTCCGAGCAGTACTTC; CDR3: CASSLSGGEFSEQYF; J: TRBJ2-7; D: NA; length: 15; V: TRBV7-2; size: few